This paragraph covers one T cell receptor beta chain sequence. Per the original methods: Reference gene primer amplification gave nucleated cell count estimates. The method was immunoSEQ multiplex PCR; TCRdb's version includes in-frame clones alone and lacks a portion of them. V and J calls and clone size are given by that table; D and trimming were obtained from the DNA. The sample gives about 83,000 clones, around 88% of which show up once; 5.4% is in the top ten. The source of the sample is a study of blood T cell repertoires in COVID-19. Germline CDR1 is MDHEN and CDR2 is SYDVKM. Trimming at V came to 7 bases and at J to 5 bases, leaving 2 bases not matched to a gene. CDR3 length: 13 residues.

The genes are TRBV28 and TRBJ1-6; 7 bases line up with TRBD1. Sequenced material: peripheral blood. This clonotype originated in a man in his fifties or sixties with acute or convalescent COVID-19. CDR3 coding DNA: TGTGCCAGCAAGGGACAGCATAATTCACCCCTCCACTTT. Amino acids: CASKGQHNSPLHF.